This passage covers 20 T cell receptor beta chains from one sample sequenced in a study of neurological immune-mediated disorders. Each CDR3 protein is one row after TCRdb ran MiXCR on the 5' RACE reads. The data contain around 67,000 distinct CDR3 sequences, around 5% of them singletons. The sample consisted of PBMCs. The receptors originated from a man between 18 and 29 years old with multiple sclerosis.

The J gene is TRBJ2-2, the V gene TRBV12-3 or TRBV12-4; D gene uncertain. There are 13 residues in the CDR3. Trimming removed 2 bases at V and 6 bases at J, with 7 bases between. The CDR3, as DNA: TGTGCCAGCAGTTTAATTGAATCCGGGGAGCTGTTTTTT. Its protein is CASSLIESGELFF.

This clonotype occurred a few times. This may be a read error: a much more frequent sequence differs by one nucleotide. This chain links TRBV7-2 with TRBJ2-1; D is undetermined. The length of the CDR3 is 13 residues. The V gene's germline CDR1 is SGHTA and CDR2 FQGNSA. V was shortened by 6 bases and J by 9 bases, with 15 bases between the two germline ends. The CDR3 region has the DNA TGTGCCAGCAGTTCAATGGGAACCGGTGAGCAGTTCTTC. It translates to CASSSMGTGEQFF.

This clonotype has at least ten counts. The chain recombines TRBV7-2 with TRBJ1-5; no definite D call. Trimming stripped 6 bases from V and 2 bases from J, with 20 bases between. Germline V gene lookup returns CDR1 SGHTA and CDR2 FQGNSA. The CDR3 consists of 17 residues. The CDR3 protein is CASSRSYIQAGNQPQHF. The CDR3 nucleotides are TGTGCCAGCAGTCGCAGTTATATCCAGGCCGGCAATCAGCCCCAGCATTTT.

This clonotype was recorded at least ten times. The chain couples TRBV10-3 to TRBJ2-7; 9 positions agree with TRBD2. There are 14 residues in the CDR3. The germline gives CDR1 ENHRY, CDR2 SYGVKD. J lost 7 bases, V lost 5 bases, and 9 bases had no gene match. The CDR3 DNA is TGTGCCATCAGTTTAGCGGGAGCAACGGGAGAGCAGTACTTC. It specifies CAISLAGATGEQYF.

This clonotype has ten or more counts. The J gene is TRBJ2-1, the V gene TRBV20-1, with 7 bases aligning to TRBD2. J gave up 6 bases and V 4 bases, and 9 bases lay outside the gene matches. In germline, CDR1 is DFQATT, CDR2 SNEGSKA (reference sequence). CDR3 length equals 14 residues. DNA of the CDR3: TGCAGTGCTAACGGAGTGGGAGGGCCCAATGAGCAGTTCTTC. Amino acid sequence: CSANGVGGPNEQFF.

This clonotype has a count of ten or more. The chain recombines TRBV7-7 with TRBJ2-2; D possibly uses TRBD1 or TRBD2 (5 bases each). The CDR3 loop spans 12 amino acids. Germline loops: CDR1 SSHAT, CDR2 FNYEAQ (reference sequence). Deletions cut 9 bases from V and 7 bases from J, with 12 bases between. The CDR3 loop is CARAGADGELFF. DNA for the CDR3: TGTGCCAGGGCCGGGGCGGACGGGGAGCTGTTTTTT.

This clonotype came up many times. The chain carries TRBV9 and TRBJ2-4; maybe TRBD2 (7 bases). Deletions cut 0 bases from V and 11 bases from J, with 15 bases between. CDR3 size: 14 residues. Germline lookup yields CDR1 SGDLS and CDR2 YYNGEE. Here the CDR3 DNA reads TGTGCCAGCAGCGTAGCACCCGGGGGGCGGGTTCAGTACTTC. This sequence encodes CASSVAPGGRVQYF.

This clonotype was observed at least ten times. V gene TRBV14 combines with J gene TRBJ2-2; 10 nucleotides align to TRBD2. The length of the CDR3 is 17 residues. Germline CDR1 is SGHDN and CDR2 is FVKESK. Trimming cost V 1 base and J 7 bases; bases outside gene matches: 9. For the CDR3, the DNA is TGTGCCAGCAGCCAAGTCCTAGCGGGAGTTGGCGGCGGGGAGCTGTTTTTT. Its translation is CASSQVLAGVGGGELFF.

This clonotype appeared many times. This chain's CDR3 is CSARVPSGSSYNEQFF. The CDR3 coding sequence is TGCAGTGCTAGAGTCCCTAGCGGGAGCTCCTACAATGAGCAGTTCTTC. The J gene is TRBJ2-1, the V gene TRBV20-1; TRBD2 agrees at 10 bases. The junction had 3 bases not matched to a gene; V was cut back by 1 base and J by 0 bases. CDR3 size: 16 residues. Looked up from germline, CDR1 is DFQATT and CDR2 is SNEGSKA (reference sequence).

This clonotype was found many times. The CDR3 bases are TGTGCCAGCAGTTTACCAGGGAATAAGGGCTACACCTTC. Translating it yields CASSLPGNKGYTF. V and J are TRBV28 and TRBJ1-2, with D perhaps TRBD1 (5 bases). Looked up from germline, CDR1 is MDHEN and CDR2 is SYDVKM. Between the trimmed V and J ends, which lost 2 bases and 8 bases, there was a span of 12 bases. The CDR3 totals 13 residues.

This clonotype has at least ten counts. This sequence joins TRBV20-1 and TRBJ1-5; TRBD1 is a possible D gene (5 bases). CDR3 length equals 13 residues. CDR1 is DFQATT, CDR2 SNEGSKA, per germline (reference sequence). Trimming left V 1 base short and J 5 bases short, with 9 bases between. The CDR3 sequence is CSARVGRDQPQHF. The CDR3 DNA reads TGCAGTGCTAGAGTGGGACGGGATCAGCCCCAGCATTTT.

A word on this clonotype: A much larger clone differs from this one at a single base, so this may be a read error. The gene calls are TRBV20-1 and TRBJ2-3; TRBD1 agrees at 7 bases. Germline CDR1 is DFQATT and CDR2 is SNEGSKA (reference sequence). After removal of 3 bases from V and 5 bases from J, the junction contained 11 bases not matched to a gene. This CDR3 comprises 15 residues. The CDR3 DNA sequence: TGCAGTGCTAGTTACAGCGAGGGGGCGAGAGATACGCAGTATTTT. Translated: CSASYSEGARDTQYF.

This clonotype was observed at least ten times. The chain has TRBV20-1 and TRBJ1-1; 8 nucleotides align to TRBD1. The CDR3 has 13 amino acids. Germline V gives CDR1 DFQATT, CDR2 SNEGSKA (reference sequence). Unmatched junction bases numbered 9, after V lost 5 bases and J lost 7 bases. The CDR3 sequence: CSAVSTGVGEAFF. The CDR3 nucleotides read TGCAGTGCTGTCTCGACAGGGGTGGGTGAAGCTTTCTTT.

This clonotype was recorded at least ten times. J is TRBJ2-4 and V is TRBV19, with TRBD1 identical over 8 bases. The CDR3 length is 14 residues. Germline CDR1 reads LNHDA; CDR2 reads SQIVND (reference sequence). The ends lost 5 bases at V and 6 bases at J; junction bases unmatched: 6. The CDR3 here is CASSVTGVGNIQYF. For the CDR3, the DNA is TGTGCCAGTAGTGTGACAGGGGTCGGAAACATTCAGTACTTC.

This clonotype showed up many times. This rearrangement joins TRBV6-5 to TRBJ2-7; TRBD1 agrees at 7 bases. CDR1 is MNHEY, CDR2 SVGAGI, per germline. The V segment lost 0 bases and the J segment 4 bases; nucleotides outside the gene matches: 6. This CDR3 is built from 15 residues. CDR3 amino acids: CASSYSGQGVYEQYF. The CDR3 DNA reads TGTGCCAGCAGTTACTCGGGGCAGGGGGTTTACGAGCAGTACTTC.

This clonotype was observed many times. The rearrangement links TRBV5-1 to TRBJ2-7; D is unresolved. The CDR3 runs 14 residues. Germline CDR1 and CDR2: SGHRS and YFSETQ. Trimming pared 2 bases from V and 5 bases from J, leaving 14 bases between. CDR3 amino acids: CASSFGPKSNEQYF. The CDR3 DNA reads TGCGCCAGCAGCTTTGGTCCAAAAAGCAACGAGCAGTACTTC.

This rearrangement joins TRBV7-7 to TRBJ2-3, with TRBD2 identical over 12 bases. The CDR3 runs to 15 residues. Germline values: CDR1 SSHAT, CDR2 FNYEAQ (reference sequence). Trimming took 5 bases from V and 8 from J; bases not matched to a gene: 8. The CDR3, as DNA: TGTGCCAGCAGCCCGTCTAGCGGGGGGGGTTCTACGCAGTATTTT. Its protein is CASSPSSGGGSTQYF.

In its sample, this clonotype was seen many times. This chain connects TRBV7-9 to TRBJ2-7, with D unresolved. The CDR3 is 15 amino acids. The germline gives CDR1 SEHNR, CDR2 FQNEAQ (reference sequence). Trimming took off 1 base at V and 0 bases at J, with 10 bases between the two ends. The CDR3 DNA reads TGTGCCAGCAGCTTAGTAGGACCAAGCTCCTACGAGCAGTACTTC. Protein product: CASSLVGPSSYEQYF.

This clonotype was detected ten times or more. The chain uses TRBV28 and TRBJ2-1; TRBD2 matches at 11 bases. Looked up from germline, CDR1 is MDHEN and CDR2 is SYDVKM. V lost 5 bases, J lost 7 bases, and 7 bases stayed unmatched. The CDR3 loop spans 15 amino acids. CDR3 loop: CASSAGTSGENEQFF. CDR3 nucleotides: TGTGCCAGCAGTGCGGGGACTAGCGGAGAAAATGAGCAGTTCTTC. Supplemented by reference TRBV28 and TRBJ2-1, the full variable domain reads DVKVTQSSRYLVKRTGEKVFLECVQDMDHENMFWYRQDPGLGLRLIYFSYDVKMKEKGDIPEGYSVSREKKERFSLILESASTNQTSMYLCASSAGTSGENEQFFGPGTRLTVL.

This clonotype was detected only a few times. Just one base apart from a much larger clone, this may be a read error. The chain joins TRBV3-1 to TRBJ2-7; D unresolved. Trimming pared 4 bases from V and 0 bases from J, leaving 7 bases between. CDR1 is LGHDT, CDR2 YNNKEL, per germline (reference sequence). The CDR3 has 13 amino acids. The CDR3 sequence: CASSPEYSYEQYF. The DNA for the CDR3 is TGTGCCAGCAGCCCGGAATACTCCTACGAGCAGTACTTC.